This T cell receptor beta chain was documented in a study of CD8+ T cells in alopecia areata (dated by TCRdb to the late 2010s). Describing the broader study: Treated patients were enrolled in an open-label pilot trial of oral tofacitinib at 5 to 10 mg twice daily for moderate-to-severe alopecia areata. Tofacitinib was given for 6 to 18 months, followed by 6 months of follow-up off drug to assess delayed response and recurrence. Amplification of TCRbeta CDR3 regions was done by immunoSEQ multiplex PCR using 35 Vbeta forward primers and 13 Jbeta reverse primers. Scalp clonality was compared among normal scalp (n=4), patchy alopecia areata scalp (n=8), and alopecia totalis/universalis scalp (n=8). RNA was obtained with the PAXgene miRNA kit for fixed scalp, the miRNeasy kit for PBMCs, and the RNeasy kit for mouse skin. High-throughput TCRbeta sequencing was used to examine T cell clonal expansion in alopecia areata in both the C3H/HeJ mouse model and human patients. Human TCRbeta sequencing covered scalp tissue and sorted CD4+ and CD8+ peripheral blood T cells from patchy and totalis/universalis alopecia areata patients and healthy controls. Biopsies were taken from tofacitinib-treated patients at baseline and at 4 and 24 weeks of treatment, and a later scalp biopsy was taken in several of the tofacitinib-treated patients.

Trimming accounts for 1 base at V and 4 bases at J, while the number of junction bases matched to no gene is 6. The CDR3 sequence holds 15 residues, the cysteine and phenylalanine included. The only DNA kept is the CDR3, 45 bases in frame from the first base. The germline V gene encodes CDR1 GTSNPN and CDR2 SVGIG (reference sequence). To prepare the library, the immunoSEQ multiplex PCR assay was applied. For TCR sequencing, RNA was extracted from every sample and reverse transcribed into cDNA to serve as template. SuperScript III was used to make first-strand cDNA, primed with a 2:1 mix of oligo-dT and random hexamers. Amplification bias was assessed with a synthetic immune receptor repertoire, and residual bias was removed computationally. Turning to the authors' computational methods: Raw reads were preprocessed to remove errors, and CDR3 was defined according to IMGT conventions as the region from the conserved cysteine to phenylalanine. Clonality was calculated as 1 minus Shannon entropy normalized by log2 of the number of productive unique TCRs. Scalp TCRbeta sequences were cross-referenced with sorted blood CD4 and CD8 repertoires so that the CD4 or CD8 identity of scalp clones could be inferred. Drawn from immuneACCESS, this table holds only the in-frame rearrangements with V and J called that TCRdb kept. Clones are partly lost; checked studies trace under half to an unresolved V gene and leave the rest unexplained. That table supplies the V and J calls and clone size; D and trimming were determined from the DNA. This sample comprises some 130,000 clones, more than 40% of them detected only once. Roughly a sixth of the sample belongs to the ten largest clones.

The research as a whole found: Unlike mouse skin, which is dominated by gammadelta T cells, normal human skin has resident alphabeta T cells that are also sequenced, and this complicates analysis of the scalp TCR repertoire. Compared with normal scalp, lesional scalp, particularly in alopecia totalis/universalis, had higher clonality and more expanded CD8+ clones, which suggests antigenic drive. Compared with mice, TCR sequences shared between patients were less clear, possibly partly because of HLA diversity across the patient population.

As for this clone: Its antigen is not yet known. No clone much larger than this one lies a single base away; base qualities are absent.

This specimen's time point label, per the study, means: baseline before oral tofacitinib. Peripheral blood and lesional scalp punch biopsies were obtained from patients with alopecia areata. PBMCs were isolated by density centrifugation and stained for CD3, CD4 and CD8, and CD4+ and CD8+ T cells were sorted on a FACSAria. The rearranged segments are TRBV30 and TRBJ2-1; 8 bases in the middle match TRBD2. Source: CD8+ T cells sorted from blood, taken at week 0. The TCR was taken from a human donor with alopecia areata. CDR3 protein: CAWSERSGGYNEQFF. The nucleotide sequence is given as TGTGCCTGGAGTGAGAGGAGCGGGGGATACAATGAGCAGTTCTTC.